The 15 T cell receptor beta chains listed next were all sequenced from one sample in a study of neoadjuvant anti-PD-1 for oral cavity cancer. Data came from immunoSEQ multiplex PCR; TCRdb stores just in-frame clones and leaves some out. The sample gives approximately 35,000 clones, around nine tenths of which show up once; about 3.7% is in the top ten. The input for sequencing was PBMCs, taken before nivolumab (anti-PD-1) treatment. These receptors were obtained from a person aged 40 to 85 with oral cavity squamous cell carcinoma.

The rearrangement links TRBV18 to TRBJ2-5, with D possibly being TRBD1 (6 bases). CDR1 and CDR2 from the germline V gene are KGHSH and LQKENI. Trimming cost V 5 bases and J 1 base, with 8 bases left between them. The CDR3 loop spans 13 amino acids. CDR3 residues: CASSWGPQETQYF. CDR3 DNA sequence: TGTGCCAGCTCATGGGGGCCCCAAGAGACCCAGTACTTC.

The chain combines TRBV12-5 with TRBJ1-1; 7 bases agree with TRBD1. Germline CDR1 is LGHNT and CDR2 is FRNRAP. This CDR3 is built from 13 residues. With V trimmed by 4 bases and J by 8 bases, 7 bases remained unmatched. The CDR3 reads CASGWSPGGEAFF. In DNA, the CDR3 is TGTGCTAGTGGTTGGTCCCCAGGGGGGGAAGCTTTCTTT. Full variable domain (missing parts from reference TRBV12-5 and TRBJ1-1): DARVTQTPRHKVTEMGQEVTMRCQPILGHNTVFWYRQTMMQGLELLAYFRNRAPLDDSGMPKDRFSAEMPDATLATLKIQPSEPRDSAVYFCASGWSPGGEAFFGQGTRLTVV.

This sequence joins TRBV11-2 and TRBJ2-7; D might be TRBD1 or TRBD2, each matching 5 bases. Germline CDR1 reads SGHAT; CDR2 reads FQNNGV. There are 15 residues in the CDR3. V lost 3 bases and J 2 bases, leaving 14 bases between the germline ends. CDR3 loop: CASSLGEGPAYEQYF. The CDR3 DNA is TGTGCCAGCAGCTTGGGCGAGGGACCTGCCTACGAGCAGTACTTC.

The rearrangement joins TRBV30 to TRBJ2-5; D not resolved. The CDR3 runs to 11 residues. Deletions cut 4 bases from V and 5 bases from J, with 8 bases between. Per germline, CDR1 GTSNPN and CDR2 SVGIG (reference sequence). The CDR3 DNA sequence: TGTGCCTGGACTACCCGGGAGACCCAGTACTTC. Translating gives CAWTTRETQYF.

The rearrangement links TRBV2 to TRBJ1-1; 10 bases are a match to TRBD1. J lost 1 base, V lost 4 bases, and 0 bases had no gene match. CDR1 is SNHLY and CDR2 is FYNNEI in the germline V gene. The CDR3 loop spans 14 amino acids. The CDR3 DNA sequence: TGTGCCAGCAGTGGGACAGGGGGGAACACTGAAGCTTTCTTT. Residues: CASSGTGGNTEAFF.

The CDR3 spells CASTASGGSYNEQFF. The CDR3 region has the DNA TGTGCCAGTACGGCTAGCGGGGGCTCCTACAATGAGCAGTTCTTC. The chain has TRBV19 and TRBJ2-1; 10 bases map to TRBD2. The CDR3 is 15 amino acids. The trim removed 7 bases at V and 0 bases at J, leaving 3 bases unmatched. The germline V gene encodes CDR1 LNHDA and CDR2 SQIVND (reference sequence).

V usage is TRBV5-1 and J usage is TRBJ2-2, with 7 bases identical to TRBD2. CDR3 length equals 15 residues. The germline V gene has CDR1 SGHRS and CDR2 YFSETQ. V lost 4 bases, J lost 6 bases, and 9 bases stayed unmatched. The CDR3 coding sequence is TGCGCCAGCAGCATGGGGAGGGAGAAGGCCGGGGAGCTGTTTTTT. Its translation: CASSMGREKAGELFF.

V gene TRBV4-1 combines with J gene TRBJ2-5, with TRBD2 identical over 7 bases. CDR3 length: 16 residues. CDR1 is MGHRA and CDR2 is YSYEKL in the germline V gene. Trimming took 2 bases from V and 6 from J; bases not matched to a gene: 12. CDR3 sequence: CASSQYGLAGEKTQYF. Written as DNA, the CDR3 is TGCGCCAGCAGCCAATATGGACTTGCGGGAGAAAAGACCCAGTACTTC.

The chain joins TRBV9 to TRBJ2-1, with 8 bases aligning to TRBD1. J gave up 1 base and V 4 bases, and 7 bases lay outside the gene matches. This CDR3 is 16 amino acids long. Germline-derived CDR1 and CDR2 are SGDLS and YYNGEE. DNA for the CDR3: TGTGCCAGCAGCCTACGGACAGGGACTTCCTACAATGAGCAGTTCTTC. Protein: CASSLRTGTSYNEQFF.

In nucleotides, the CDR3 is TGTGCCAGCAGCTTGCAGGGGATCACCGGGGAGCTGTTTTTT. This gives the protein CASSLQGITGELFF. J is TRBJ2-2 and V is TRBV14; tentative D call: TRBD1 (6 bases). Germline assignment: CDR1 SGHDN and CDR2 FVKESK. This CDR3 comprises 14 residues. Trimming removed 5 bases from V and 4 bases from J, with 11 bases in between.

V usage is TRBV6-1 and J usage is TRBJ2-2; no reliable D call. V was pared by 4 bases and J by 5 bases, with 8 bases between. Germline loops: CDR1 MNHNS, CDR2 SASEGT. CDR3 length: 13 residues. The CDR3: CASSAASTGELFF. The CDR3 region has the DNA TGTGCCAGCAGTGCGGCCTCGACCGGGGAGCTGTTTTTT.

The chain combines TRBV7-2 with TRBJ2-5; D might be TRBD2 (6 bases). Germline V gene lookup returns CDR1 SGHTA and CDR2 FQGNSA. CDR3 length equals 14 residues. V was pared by 3 bases and J by 1 base, with 9 bases between. The CDR3 bases are TGTGCCAGCAGCTTCGGACTACTCCAAGAGACCCAGTACTTC. It yields the protein CASSFGLLQETQYF.

The V gene is TRBV19, the J gene TRBJ2-1; a possible D gene is TRBD1 (6 bases). This CDR3 has 17 residues. With 4 bases removed from V and 0 bases from J, the gap between germline ends came to 16 bases. The germline gives CDR1 LNHDA, CDR2 SQIVND (reference sequence). CDR3 coding DNA: TGTGCCAGTAGTAGTCCGACGGGACACTTCTCCTACAATGAGCAGTTCTTC. Protein sequence: CASSSPTGHFSYNEQFF.

This chain joins TRBV4-1 and TRBJ1-5, with a possible D match to TRBD1 (6 bases). Germline V lookup: CDR1 MGHRA, CDR2 YSYEKL. The CDR3 runs 15 residues. With 0 bases removed from V and 4 bases from J, the gap between germline ends came to 10 bases. The CDR3 protein is CASSQDDRSNQPQHF. The CDR3 nucleotides read TGCGCCAGCAGCCAAGACGACAGGTCTAATCAGCCCCAGCATTTT.

Only a few counts were recorded for this clone. CDR3 nucleotide sequence: TGTGCCAGCAGTGAGAGAGGGGGACAGGGTGGGAATGAGCAGTTCTTC. It codes for CASSERGGQGGNEQFF. This chain connects TRBV6-4 to TRBJ2-1; TRBD1 agrees at 9 bases. Trimming at V came to 3 bases and at J to 7 bases, leaving 10 bases not matched to a gene. The CDR3 spans 16 residues. The germline V gene has CDR1 MRHNA and CDR2 SNTAGT.